Following are 30 T cell receptor beta chains from one sample sequenced in a study of regulatory dendritic cells for organ transplantation. These receptors' targets are unknown. The protocol was immunoSEQ multiplex PCR, while the TCRdb copy is restricted to in-frame clones and leaves out a portion. In the table there are about 21,000 clones, roughly 85% of which are singletons. Allogeneic regulatory or mature dendritic cells were co-cultured for 4 to 6 days with CFSE-labeled sorted T cells at 1:10. Sequencing used naive CD4+ T cells from blood cultured with regulatory dendritic cells. Subset described: CD45RA+ naive T cells. The source of these receptors is a human donor in good health.

The chain has TRBV4-2 and TRBJ2-7; tentative D call: TRBD1 (6 bases). Germline V gene lookup returns CDR1 LGHNA and CDR2 YNFKEQ. This CDR3 contains 12 residues. Deletions cut 2 bases from V and 7 bases from J, with 9 bases between. The CDR3 here is CASSQHRDEQYF. Here the CDR3 DNA reads TGTGCCAGCAGCCAACACAGGGATGAGCAGTACTTC.

Regarding this clone: The junction departs from the called germline gene at one end, perhaps through a read error. The V gene is TRBV5-4, the J gene TRBJ2-7, with 10 positions matching TRBD1. The CDR3 runs to 14 residues. In germline, CDR1 is SGHNT, CDR2 YYREEE (reference sequence). CDR3 in amino acids: CASSLDRGFYEQYF. The DNA of the CDR3 is TGTGCCAGCAGTTTGGACAGGGGGTTTTACGAGCAGTACTTC.

V and J are TRBV5-6 and TRBJ1-5; 8 positions agree with TRBD1. CDR1 and CDR2 from the germline V gene are SGHDT and YYEEEE. This CDR3 is 18 amino acids long. V shed 6 bases, J shed 0 bases, and the junction held 14 bases outside the gene matches. The CDR3 loop is CASIWQGAITDSNQPQHF. CDR3 sequence (DNA): TGTGCCAGCATTTGGCAGGGGGCCATAACCGATAGCAATCAGCCCCAGCATTTT.

The chain carries TRBV9 and TRBJ2-7; TRBD2 might be the D (5 bases). Germline assignment: CDR1 SGDLS and CDR2 YYNGEE. CDR3 length: 15 amino acids. The ends were cut back, 0 bases at V and 2 bases at J, with 12 bases in the middle. For the CDR3, the DNA is TGTGCCAGCAGCGTAGCGGGAAGAGACCCCTACGAGCAGTACTTC. The encoded protein is CASSVAGRDPYEQYF.

The chain couples TRBV18 to TRBJ2-7, with 11 bases fitting TRBD2. This CDR3 contains 16 residues. Germline values: CDR1 KGHSH, CDR2 LQKENI. The V and J ends lost 2 bases and 7 bases, in that order; junction bases with no gene match: 10. CDR3 protein: CASSPGDSGGAGEQYF. Written as DNA, the CDR3 is TGTGCCAGCTCACCAGGAGATAGCGGGGGGGCCGGGGAGCAGTACTTC.

This chain joins TRBV29-1 and TRBJ2-1, with a possible D match to TRBD1 (5 bases). CDR3 length equals 12 residues. Trimming removed 7 bases from V and 6 bases from J, with 13 bases in between. The V gene's germline CDR1 is SQVTM and CDR2 ANQGSEA. In DNA, the CDR3 is TGCAGCGACCACAGGACGGCCAATGAGCAGTTCTTC. It encodes CSDHRTANEQFF.

This clone has only a few counts. The chain couples TRBV5-4 to TRBJ1-2; maybe TRBD1 (5 bases). CDR1 and CDR2 from the germline V gene are SGHNT and YYREEE (reference sequence). The CDR3 is made up of 14 amino acids. Trimming removed 4 bases from V and 7 bases from J, with 17 bases in between. The CDR3 nucleotides read TGTGCCAGCAGCCCTGCCGGGGCCCCGGGTGGCTACACCTTC. It translates to CASSPAGAPGGYTF.

The chain combines TRBV6-6 with TRBJ1-2; TRBD1 agrees at 9 bases. CDR3 size: 15 residues. V lost 2 bases to trimming and J lost 7 bases; unmatched junction nucleotides: 8. Germline V gene lookup returns CDR1 MNHNY and CDR2 SVGAGI (reference sequence). The CDR3 DNA reads TGTGCCAGCAGTTACCGAGGACAGGGGTCCGGTGGCTACACCTTC. It is translated as CASSYRGQGSGGYTF.

The rearrangement uses TRBV18 and TRBJ1-4; 10 positions agree with TRBD1. This CDR3 has 21 amino acids. In germline, CDR1 is KGHSH, CDR2 LQKENI. Trimming removed 4 bases from V and 0 bases from J; junction bases left unmatched: 17. CDR3 in DNA: TGTGCCAGCTCACGACGATTTCCGGGACAGGGGAAAGAAGCAACTAATGAAAAACTGTTTTTT. It encodes CASSRRFPGQGKEATNEKLFF.

The chain joins TRBV15 to TRBJ2-3; D might be TRBD1 (6 bases). Germline CDR1 and CDR2: LNHNV and YYDKDF (reference sequence). Trimming pared 3 bases from V and 6 bases from J, leaving 10 bases between. CDR3 size: 13 residues. CDR3 sequence: CATSRDRKDTQYF. The CDR3 bases are TGTGCCACCAGCAGGGACAGAAAGGATACGCAGTATTTT.

This chain links TRBV6-4 with TRBJ1-2, with D uncertain. V was cut by 4 bases and J by 0 bases, with 6 bases left in between. The CDR3 runs 13 residues. CDR1 is MRHNA, CDR2 SNTAGT, per germline. The CDR3 protein is CASSASPNYGYTF. The DNA of the CDR3 is TGTGCCAGCAGTGCCTCTCCTAACTATGGCTACACCTTC.

V and J are TRBV5-4 and TRBJ2-5; 7 positions agree with TRBD1. V dropped 3 bases and J dropped 2; count of bases not matched to a gene: 10. Germline V lookup: CDR1 SGHNT, CDR2 YYREEE (reference sequence). This CDR3 spans 16 amino acids. The CDR3 loop is CASSSQNWGQQETQYF. The CDR3 DNA reads TGTGCCAGCAGCTCGCAGAACTGGGGACAGCAAGAGACCCAGTACTTC.

The V gene is TRBV9, the J gene TRBJ2-3; the match to TRBD2 covers 11 bases. This CDR3 has 16 residues. Germline trimming cut 2 bases from V and 4 bases from J; bases unmatched to any gene: 6. The V gene's germline CDR1 is SGDLS and CDR2 YYNGEE. The CDR3 DNA follows: TGTGCCAGCAGCGTTCCTAGCGGGGGGATATCAGATACGCAGTATTTT. Protein sequence: CASSVPSGGISDTQYF.

The V gene is TRBV6-8, the J gene TRBJ1-3, with D maybe TRBD1 (6 bases). CDR1 is MNHGY, CDR2 SAAAGT, per germline. V was shortened by 7 bases and J by 0 bases, with 31 bases between the two germline ends. This CDR3 is built from 21 residues. The CDR3 loop is CASTRKITNRQVGDSGNTIYF. The CDR3 DNA follows: TGTGCCAGCACCCGAAAAATCACGAACCGACAGGTCGGTGACTCTGGAAACACCATATATTTT.

The chain recombines TRBV7-3 with TRBJ2-2, with a possible D match to TRBD1 (7 bases). The CDR3 runs 15 residues. Germline assignment: CDR1 SGHTA and CDR2 FQGTGA. Trimming took off 4 bases at V and 5 bases at J, with 14 bases between the two ends. CDR3 sequence reads: CASSSRQGGTGELFF. As DNA, the CDR3 is TGTGCCAGCAGCTCCCGACAGGGAGGAACCGGGGAGCTGTTTTTT. Filled out from reference TRBV7-3 and TRBJ2-2, the complete variable domain reads GAGVSQTPSNKVTEKGKYVELRCDPISGHTALYWYRQSLGQGPEFLIYFQGTGAADDSGLPNDRFFAVRPEGSVSTLKIQRTERGDSAVYLCASSSRQGGTGELFFGEGSRLTVL.

This clone has a single count. The V and J genes are TRBV7-2 and TRBJ2-3; D gene uncertain. The CDR3 sequence is 15 residues long. Between the trimmed V and J ends, which lost 1 base and 1 base, there was a span of 9 bases. In germline, CDR1 is SGHTA, CDR2 FQGNSA. The CDR3 DNA reads TGTGCCAGCAGCTTAGTAGGAACTCGCACAGATACGCAGTATTTT. It translates to CASSLVGTRTDTQYF.

The chain joins TRBV18 to TRBJ1-4; 8 bases map to TRBD1. The CDR3 consists of 14 residues. Per the germline V gene, CDR1 is KGHSH and CDR2 is LQKENI. Trimming cost V 8 bases and J 5 bases; bases outside gene matches: 7. The CDR3 is CASRRQGSNEKLFF. Written as DNA, the CDR3 is TGTGCCAGCCGACGACAGGGGTCAAATGAAAAACTGTTTTTT. Looking up the rest from reference TRBV18 and TRBJ1-4 gives the full variable domain: NAGVMQNPRHLVRRRGQEARLRCSPMKGHSHVYWYRQLPEEGLKFMVYLQKENIIDESGMPKERFSAEFPKEGPSILRIQQVVRGDSAAYFCASRRQGSNEKLFFGSGTQLSVL.

The V call is TRBV6-5, the J call TRBJ2-5; 8 bases are shared with TRBD1. The end of the DNA fits TRBJ2-7 better, so the J call may be wrong. The CDR3 runs to 13 residues. Germline CDR1 and CDR2: MNHEY and SVGAGI. The CDR3 bases are TGTGCTTGCGGCCGGGGACAGGTCTACGAGCAGTACTTC. Translation: CACGRGQVYEQYF.

This chain connects TRBV9 to TRBJ2-7, with D perhaps TRBD1 (7 bases). Looked up from germline, CDR1 is SGDLS and CDR2 is YYNGEE. V lost 2 bases and J lost 0, with 21 bases in between. The CDR3 runs 18 residues. The CDR3 is CASSVSGGINLGSYEQYF. The CDR3 bases are TGTGCCAGCAGCGTCTCAGGGGGGATCAATCTAGGCTCCTACGAGCAGTACTTC.

V gene TRBV4-1 combines with J gene TRBJ2-5; possibly TRBD2 for D (6 bases). This CDR3 is 16 amino acids long. V lost 4 bases and J 5 bases, leaving 20 bases between the germline ends. Looked up from germline, CDR1 is MGHRA and CDR2 is YSYEKL. The CDR3 sequence: CASSRTFPRGVETQYF. The CDR3 DNA follows: TGCGCCAGCAGCCGAACTTTCCCCCGCGGGGTGGAGACCCAGTACTTC.

The V and J genes are TRBV6-5 and TRBJ1-6; no firm D call. CDR3 length: 14 residues. Germline-derived CDR1 and CDR2 are MNHEY and SVGAGI. Trimming took 0 bases from V and 12 from J, leaving 12 bases between them. The CDR3 loop reads CASSYSIPVQPLHF. CDR3 bases: TGTGCCAGCAGTTACTCGATTCCGGTCCAACCCCTCCACTTT.

The chain joins TRBV11-3 to TRBJ2-2; 9 nucleotides agree with TRBD1. The CDR3 sequence is 16 residues long. Unmatched junction bases numbered 8, after V lost 5 bases and J lost 4 bases. Per the germline V gene, CDR1 is SGHNT and CDR2 is YENEEA. CDR3 loop: CASSPPGQGSTGELFF. As DNA, the CDR3 is TGTGCCAGCAGCCCCCCGGGACAGGGATCCACCGGGGAGCTGTTTTTT.

V is TRBV9 and J is TRBJ2-7, with D perhaps matching TRBD2 (6 bases). The CDR3 runs 14 residues. Germline V lookup: CDR1 SGDLS, CDR2 YYNGEE. The germline V and J ends were trimmed by 0 bases and 3 bases, with 10 bases remaining between them. The CDR3 sequence: CASSVDWGVYEQYF. The CDR3 nucleotides read TGTGCCAGCAGCGTAGATTGGGGGGTCTACGAGCAGTACTTC.

This chain links TRBV6-5 with TRBJ2-1; TRBD2 is a possible D gene (6 bases). Germline CDR1 is MNHEY and CDR2 is SVGAGI. The length of the CDR3 is 14 residues. Trimming removed 11 bases from V and 1 base from J, with 15 bases in between. The CDR3 protein is CACARDLSYNEQFF. In DNA, the CDR3 is TGTGCCTGCGCCCGGGACTTGTCCTACAATGAGCAGTTCTTC.

The J gene is TRBJ2-5, the V gene TRBV7-8, with D possibly being TRBD2 (6 bases). Looked up from germline, CDR1 is SGHVS and CDR2 is FQNEAQ. Trimming pared 2 bases from V and 1 base from J, leaving 11 bases between. This CDR3 is 15 amino acids long. The CDR3 DNA follows: TGTGCCAGCAGCTTAAACCGGGACTTCCAAGAGACCCAGTACTTC. Amino acid sequence: CASSLNRDFQETQYF.

In DNA, the CDR3 is TGTGCCAGCAGCTTATCTGGGGCGGATACGCAGTATTTT. Residues: CASSLSGADTQYF. The J gene is TRBJ2-3, the V gene TRBV7-3; D may be TRBD1 (5 bases). CDR1 and CDR2 from the germline V gene are SGHTA and FQGTGA. The CDR3 spans 13 residues. The ends were cut back, 2 bases at V and 6 bases at J, with 9 bases in the middle.

The chain couples TRBV5-4 to TRBJ1-2; a possible D gene is TRBD1 (6 bases). CDR3 length: 14 amino acids. Looked up from germline, CDR1 is SGHNT and CDR2 is YYREEE (reference sequence). The V end was cut by 2 bases, the J end by 7 bases, with 15 bases between. The CDR3 here is CASSFLGATFGYTF. CDR3 coding DNA: TGTGCCAGCAGCTTCCTGGGGGCGACTTTTGGCTACACCTTC.

V and J are TRBV9 and TRBJ2-3; either TRBD1 or TRBD2 may supply D (5 bases each). The V and J ends lost 2 bases and 2 bases respectively, with 18 bases between them. Germline CDR1 reads SGDLS; CDR2 reads YYNGEE. The CDR3 has 17 amino acids. CDR3 region: CASSVGLGVLNTDTQYF. CDR3 DNA: TGTGCCAGCAGCGTCGGATTGGGGGTCCTTAACACAGATACGCAGTATTTT.

The chain is built from TRBV6-1 and TRBJ2-7, with 10 bases identical to TRBD2. CDR3 length: 14 residues. CDR1 and CDR2 (germline): MNHNS, SASEGT. The V and J ends lost 4 bases and 7 bases, in that order; junction bases with no gene match: 7. For the CDR3, the DNA is TGTGCCAGCAGTGTCACTAGCGGGGACACAGAGCAGTACTTC. This encodes CASSVTSGDTEQYF.

The genes are TRBV5-1 and TRBJ1-1; TRBD1 agrees at 8 bases. The CDR3 runs to 17 residues. Germline V lookup: CDR1 SGHRS, CDR2 YFSETQ. Trimming took 0 bases from V and 1 from J; bases not matched to a gene: 8. DNA of the CDR3: TGCGCCAGCAGCTTGGTTTCTTCGGACAGGGAGAACACTGAAGCTTTCTTT. Amino acid sequence: CASSLVSSDRENTEAFF.